What follows are 4 T cell receptor beta chains derived from one specimen sequenced in a study of Ad26.COV2.S vaccination and SARS-CoV-2 variants. Stated treatment: some 20 received Ad26.COV2.S at low or high dose, single or two shots; about five received placebo; per-sample allocation not given. Specimen acquisition occurred on day 63 following the initial vaccine or placebo injection. TCRdb's table, derived via immunoSEQ multiplex PCR, lists solely in-frame clones and lacks some. The sample includes over 400,000 clones, about nine tenths seen only once; the top ten take under 2%. The material sequenced was peripheral blood, taken in a trial of Ad26.COV2.S vaccine versus placebo. The receptors shown here come from a person between 18 and 65 years old who received the Ad26.COV2.S COVID-19 vaccine or a placebo.

The chain uses TRBV10-2 and TRBJ2-7; D is uncertain. The CDR3 covers 12 residues. The germline V gene has CDR1 WSHSY and CDR2 SAAADI. Between the trimmed V and J ends, which lost 2 bases and 3 bases, there was a span of 5 bases. This CDR3 is CASSETGYEQYF. CDR3 coding DNA: TGCGCCAGCAGTGAGACTGGCTACGAGCAGTACTTC.

This rearrangement joins TRBV27 to TRBJ2-7; the match to TRBD1 covers 10 bases. Germline CDR1 and CDR2: MNHEY and SMNVEV (reference sequence). V lost 3 bases to trimming and J lost 7 bases; unmatched junction nucleotides: 6. The CDR3 extends over 14 amino acids. CDR3 protein: CASSLGTGAMEQYF. CDR3 sequence (DNA): TGTGCCAGCAGTTTGGGGACAGGGGCGATGGAGCAGTACTTC.

The V and J genes are TRBV4-3 and TRBJ2-3; 10 bases map to TRBD1. V was clipped by 4 bases and J by 4 bases; unmatched bases: 5. Germline CDR1 reads LGHNA; CDR2 reads YSLEER. The CDR3 sequence is 15 residues long. CDR3 DNA sequence: TGCGCCAGCAGCCCTGACAGGGGGCATGCAGATACGCAGTATTTT. Translating it yields CASSPDRGHADTQYF.

The chain employs TRBV28 and TRBJ2-3; D uncertain. Germline assignment: CDR1 MDHEN and CDR2 SYDVKM. The CDR3 has 13 amino acids. V was cut by 2 bases and J by 6 bases, with 9 bases left in between. The CDR3 bases are TGTGCCAGCAGTTTAAGGCGCGCGGATACGCAGTATTTT. Amino acids: CASSLRRADTQYF.